This T cell receptor beta chain was captured by sequencing in a study of cytomegalovirus exposure and HLA in healthy donors. It was with 60 Vbeta and 13 Jbeta primers that the PCR ran. The repertoire was sequenced with immunoSEQ multiplex PCR; TCRdb's copy has only in-frame clones and lacks some. The profile shows about 170,000 clones, about 85% of them singletons. J lost 4 bases, V lost 2 bases, and 7 bases had no gene match. This CDR3 is 14 amino acids long. Germline V gives CDR1 SQVTM, CDR2 ANQGSEA. The rearrangement uses TRBV29-1 and TRBJ2-7, with TRBD2 matching over 8 bases. The source of this sequence is a man between 25 and 39 years old in good health and CMV-seropositive. The sample taken for sequencing was PBMCs. CDR3 in DNA: TGCAGCGTTGAAATGGGCGGGAGGATTTACGAGCAGTACTTC. Its protein is CSVEMGGRIYEQYF.